These 9 T cell receptor delta chains were sequenced from one sample in a study of human gamma delta and Vdelta1 T cells. TCRdb re-called clones from the PCR reads via CATT. Of about 6,500 delta-chain clones in the sample, approximately 41% were seen once. No antigen has been assigned to these receptors. The sample taken for sequencing was Vdelta1 gamma-delta T cells from blood grown in culture (DOT cells). These receptors were taken from a human donor in good health.

V gene TRDV1 combines with J gene TRDJ1, with D perhaps matching TRDD3 (7 bases). CDR3 length equals 21 residues. Per germline, CDR1 TSWWSYY and CDR2 QGS. V shed 2 bases and J shed 5 bases, with 33 bases lying between them. Written as DNA, the CDR3 is TGTGCTCTTGGGGAAATCCGAAATCCTACTACCAGGGGGATTGGGCTGGATAAACTCATCTTT. Amino acid sequence: CALGEIRNPTTRGIGLDKLIF.

The chain joins TRDV1 to TRDJ1; D is unclear. Germline V CDR1 and CDR2: TSWWSYY, QGS. V lost 1 base, J lost 1 base, and 7 bases lay in between. This CDR3 is built from 14 residues. This CDR3 reads CALGEPPRTDKLIF. CDR3 DNA: TGTGCTCTTGGGGAACCTCCCCGCACCGATAAACTCATCTTT.

The chain combines TRDV1 with TRDJ1, with D possibly being TRDD3 (6 bases). CDR1 and CDR2 from the germline V gene are TSWWSYY and QGS. Trimming shortened V by 0 bases and J by 9 bases, and 29 bases separated the two germline ends. The CDR3 consists of 19 residues. In DNA, the CDR3 is TGTGCTCTTGGGGAACTGCCACTACGACATTCTCTGGGGACAACGGAACTCATCTTT. Translated, it gives CALGELPLRHSLGTTELIF.

The rearrangement uses TRDV1 and TRDJ1, with a possible D match to TRDD2 (6 bases). CDR1 is TSWWSYY and CDR2 is QGS in the germline V gene. The CDR3 spans 19 residues. V lost 0 bases and J 0 bases, leaving 20 bases between the germline ends. This CDR3 reads CALGELSVLRGVNTDKLIF. The CDR3 nucleotides are TGTGCTCTTGGGGAACTATCTGTCCTACGCGGTGTTAACACCGATAAACTCATCTTT.

This clone was seen a few times. The genes are TRDV1 and TRDJ1; 8 bases line up with TRDD3. V lost 8 bases, J lost 0 bases, and 44 bases stayed unmatched. The V gene's germline CDR1 is TSWWSYY and CDR2 QGS. This CDR3 spans 27 amino acids. In DNA form, the CDR3 reads TGTGCTCTTTACCTATCTGGCCGTCCTACATCCTGGGGGACGCAAAAACAGCAGAGAGATAACACCGATAAACTCATCTTT. This codes for CALYLSGRPTSWGTQKQQRDNTDKLIF.

A few counts support this clone. The rearrangement links TRDV1 to TRDJ1; 9 bases match TRDD3. The CDR3 has 18 amino acids. Germline loops: CDR1 TSWWSYY, CDR2 QGS. Losses at the gene ends were 0 bases for V and 2 bases for J; bases not matched to a gene: 10. For the CDR3, the DNA is TGTGCTCTTGGGGAACTGATCCTAACACTGGGGGAAACCGATAAACTCATCTTT. Its protein product is CALGELILTLGETDKLIF.

This clone was seen just once. This chain links TRDV1 with TRDJ4; 7 bases fit TRDD3. CDR1 is TSWWSYY, CDR2 QGS, per germline. V was pared by 0 bases and J by 0 bases, with 13 bases of the junction left unmatched. CDR3 length equals 18 residues. CDR3 region: CALGELSIWGRKARPLIF. CDR3 sequence (DNA): TGTGCTCTTGGGGAACTATCCATCTGGGGGCGAAAGGCCAGACCCCTGATCTTT.

As to this clone: A read error may be the cause here, since a much bigger clone is one base away. The gene calls are TRDV1 and TRDJ1; 9 bases match TRDD3. J lost 7 bases, V lost 0 bases, and 18 bases had no gene match. The CDR3 sequence is 19 residues long. Looked up from germline, CDR1 is TSWWSYY and CDR2 is QGS. The CDR3: CALGELLGTTLLGEGKLIF. Here the CDR3 DNA reads TGTGCTCTTGGGGAACTGCTGGGGACAACGCTACTGGGGGAAGGTAAACTCATCTTT.

This clone has only a few counts. This chain connects TRDV1 to TRDJ3; 9 bases agree with TRDD3. The CDR3 has 22 amino acids. Germline CDR1 is TSWWSYY and CDR2 is QGS. After removal of 4 bases from V and 0 bases from J, the junction contained 16 bases not matched to a gene. CDR3 in amino acids: CALGASYDGWGISSWDTRQMFF. The CDR3 nucleotides read TGTGCTCTTGGGGCATCCTACGATGGCTGGGGGATTAGCTCCTGGGACACCCGACAGATGTTTTTC.